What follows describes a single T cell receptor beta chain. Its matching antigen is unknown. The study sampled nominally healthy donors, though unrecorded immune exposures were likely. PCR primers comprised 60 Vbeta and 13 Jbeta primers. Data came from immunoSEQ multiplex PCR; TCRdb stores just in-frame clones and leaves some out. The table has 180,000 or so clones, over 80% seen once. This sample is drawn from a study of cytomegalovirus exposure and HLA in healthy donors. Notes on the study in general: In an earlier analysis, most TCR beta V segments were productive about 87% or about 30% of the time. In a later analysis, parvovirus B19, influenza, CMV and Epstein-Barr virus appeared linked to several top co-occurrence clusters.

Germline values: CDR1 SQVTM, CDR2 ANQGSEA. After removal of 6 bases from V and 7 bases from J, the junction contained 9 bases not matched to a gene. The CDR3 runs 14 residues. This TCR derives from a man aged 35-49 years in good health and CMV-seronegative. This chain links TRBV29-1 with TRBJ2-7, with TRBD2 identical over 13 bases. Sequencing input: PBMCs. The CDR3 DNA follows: TGCAGCGTCGGGACTAGCGGGACCACCAGGGAGCAGTACTTC. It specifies CSVGTSGTTREQYF.